This TCR beta chain is drawn from a study of blood T cell repertoires in COVID-19. The data were produced by immunoSEQ multiplex PCR, yet TCRdb's version contains in-frame clones alone and is incomplete. There are 400,000 or so clones in the sample; 80% to 90% occur only once, and approximately 1.2% lies in the top ten. Clinical history as reported by participants underpinned cohort assignment. Sequenced input: PBMCs or T cells enriched from blood (not recorded which). This sequence originates from a young man who had recovered from COVID-19.

The CDR3 protein is CASSPFPGFGYTF. The CDR3 coding sequence is TGTGCCAGCAGCCCCTTCCCAGGGTTTGGCTACACCTTC. The chain carries TRBV12-3 or TRBV12-4 and TRBJ1-2; tentatively, D is TRBD1 (5 bases). V was pared by 6 bases and J by 7 bases, with 15 bases between. The CDR3 is 13 amino acids.